This T cell receptor (beta chain) was captured by sequencing in a study of shared clonotypes between healthy human individuals. Whole-study findings and limits: Against clonotypes common to all four donors, non-shared ones had lower generation probabilities.

CDR3 length: 11 amino acids. Notes on this clone: The antigen is not known.

The protocol was immunoSEQ multiplex PCR, while the TCRdb copy is restricted to in-frame clones and leaves out a portion. The sample consists of approximately 97,000 clones, under 70% of them appearing once. This TCR was sampled from a man aged 25-40 years in good health. The J gene is TRBJ1-5, the V gene TRBV21-1; the DNA was not used to check the table's D call, TRBD1. TRBV21-1 is annotated as a pseudogene. Specimen: memory CD8+ T cells sorted from blood. Stated subset: CD45RO+ cells pooled with CCR7-negative TemRA cells. This CDR3 reads CASSHSHPQHF. The CDR3 nucleotides read TGTGCCAGCAGCCACAGTCATCCCCAGCATTTT.